These 9 T cell receptor beta chains were all obtained from the same sample, sequenced in a study of Ad26.COV2.S vaccination and SARS-CoV-2 variants. As to treatment: around 19 received Ad26.COV2.S at low or high dose, single or two shots; about 5 received placebo; per-sample allocation not given. The samples were gathered on day 63 after the first injection of vaccine or placebo. The data were produced by immunoSEQ multiplex PCR, yet TCRdb's version contains in-frame clones alone and is incomplete. The sample records approximately 300,000 clones, about 86% being singletons. Material: peripheral blood, obtained in a trial of Ad26.COV2.S vaccine versus placebo. All receptors come from a person between 18 and 59 years old who received the Ad26.COV2.S COVID-19 vaccine or a placebo.

The J gene is TRBJ1-2, the V gene TRBV5-4; D ambiguous. Looked up from germline, CDR1 is SGHNT and CDR2 is YYREEE (reference sequence). The CDR3 runs to 12 residues. V lost 1 base to trimming and J lost 8 bases, with 9 bases between them. The CDR3 sequence: CASSLRELGYTF. For the CDR3, the DNA is TGTGCCAGCAGCTTGAGAGAGTTGGGCTACACCTTC.

The chain carries TRBV6-2 or TRBV6-3 and TRBJ2-3; 8 positions agree with TRBD1. CDR1 and CDR2 (germline): MNHEY, SVGEGT. Trimming took 2 bases from V and 6 from J; bases not matched to a gene: 7. This CDR3 contains 15 residues. The DNA for the CDR3 is TGTGCCAGCAGTTACCCGTGGACAGGGCGTGATACGCAGTATTTT. Translating it yields CASSYPWTGRDTQYF.

The V and J genes are TRBV3-1 (or the pseudogene TRBV3-2) and TRBJ2-7, with 8 bases matching TRBD1. CDR1 LGHDT and CDR2 YNNKEL come from the germline V gene (reference sequence). CDR3 size: 18 residues. With V trimmed by 1 base and J by 7 bases, 18 bases remained unmatched. CDR3 sequence: CASSQVARTGNFREEQYF. Written as DNA, the CDR3 is TGTGCCAGCAGCCAAGTGGCCCGGACAGGGAACTTTCGGGAAGAGCAGTACTTC.

J is TRBJ2-1 and V is TRBV10-3, with 14 positions matching TRBD2. Unmatched junction bases numbered 10, after V lost 2 bases and J lost 10 bases. The CDR3 is 17 residues long. Germline CDR1 and CDR2: ENHRY and SYGVKD. CDR3 sequence reads: CAISEPGLAGASGEQFF. CDR3 nucleotides: TGTGCCATCAGTGAGCCGGGACTAGCGGGGGCCTCTGGGGAGCAGTTCTTC.

The CDR3 sequence: CAWSAKYEQYF. CDR3 DNA: TGTGCCTGGAGTGCCAAGTACGAGCAGTACTTC. This chain uses TRBV30 with TRBJ2-7; D remains ambiguous. Trimming cost V 1 base and J 4 bases, with 5 bases left between them. The CDR3 is 11 amino acids. Germline values: CDR1 GTSNPN, CDR2 SVGIG (reference sequence). Together with reference TRBV30 and TRBJ2-7, the CDR3 gives the full variable domain: SQTIHQWPATLVQPVGSPLSLECTVEGTSNPNLYWYRQAAGRGLQLLFYSVGIGQISSEVPQNLSASRPQDRQFILSSKKLLLSDSGFYLCAWSAKYEQYFGPGTRLTVT.

The V and J genes are TRBV18 and TRBJ1-1; a possible D gene is TRBD1 (5 bases). The CDR3 is made up of 14 amino acids. Per the germline V gene, CDR1 is KGHSH and CDR2 is LQKENI. V lost 2 bases and J 3 bases, leaving 10 bases between the germline ends. The CDR3 DNA is TGTGCCAGCTCACCAGTAGGGGCGGACACTGAAGCTTTCTTT. Protein: CASSPVGADTEAFF.

The chain combines TRBV6-5 with TRBJ1-4; 10 bases agree with TRBD1. CDR3 length: 14 amino acids. V lost 6 bases and J lost 8; bases outside the gene matches: 6. Germline values: CDR1 MNHEY, CDR2 SVGAGI. In DNA, the CDR3 is TGTGCCAGCAGGGGCGACAGGGGGCGGGAAAAACTGTTTTTT. Encoded protein: CASRGDRGREKLFF.

V is TRBV7-2 and J is TRBJ1-5; 9 bases match TRBD1. J gave up 5 bases and V 4 bases, and 3 bases lay outside the gene matches. CDR1 SGHTA and CDR2 FQGNSA come from the germline V gene. The CDR3 is made up of 14 amino acids. As DNA, the CDR3 is TGTGCCAGCAGCTACACAGGGGGCGATCAGCCCCAGCATTTT. As protein: CASSYTGGDQPQHF.

The chain recombines TRBV4-3 with TRBJ2-7; 11 bases map to TRBD1. V trimming: 1 base; J trimming: 2 bases; junction bases outside the gene matches: 10. The CDR3 runs to 18 residues. Germline CDR1 reads LGHNA; CDR2 reads YSLEER. The CDR3 loop is CASSQATGGTGGTYEQYF. The CDR3 DNA follows: TGCGCCAGCAGCCAAGCTACGGGCGGGACAGGGGGGACCTACGAGCAGTACTTC.